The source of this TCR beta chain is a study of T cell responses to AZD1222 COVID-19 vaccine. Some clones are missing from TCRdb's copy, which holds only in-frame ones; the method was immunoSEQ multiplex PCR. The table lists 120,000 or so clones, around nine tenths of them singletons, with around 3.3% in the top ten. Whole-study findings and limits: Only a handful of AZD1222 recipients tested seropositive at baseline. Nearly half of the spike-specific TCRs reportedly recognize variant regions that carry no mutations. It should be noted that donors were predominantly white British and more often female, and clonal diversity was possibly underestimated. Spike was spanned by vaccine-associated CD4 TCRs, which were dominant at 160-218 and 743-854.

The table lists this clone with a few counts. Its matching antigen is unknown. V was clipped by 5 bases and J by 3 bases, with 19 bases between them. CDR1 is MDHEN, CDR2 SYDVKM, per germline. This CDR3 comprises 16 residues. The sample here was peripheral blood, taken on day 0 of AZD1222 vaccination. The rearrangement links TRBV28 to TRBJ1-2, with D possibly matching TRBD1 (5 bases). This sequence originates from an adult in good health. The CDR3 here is CASSPRGQGEDYGYTF. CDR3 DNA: TGTGCCAGCAGTCCCAGAGGGCAGGGTGAGGACTATGGCTACACCTTC.